The clone carrying this T cell receptor beta chain was observed many times. CDR3 length equals 14 residues. Germline CDR1 DFQATT, CDR2 SNEGSKA (reference sequence). J lost 2 bases, V lost 3 bases, and 7 bases had no gene match. TCRdb processed the RT-PCR reads anew with MiXCR; each CDR3 protein has one entry. Among roughly 500,000 distinct CDR3 sequences listed, 16% were seen once. The data were taken from a study of response to subunit inactivated influenza vaccine. This chain uses TRBV20-1 with TRBJ2-7; 7 nucleotides line up with TRBD2. The TCR originated in a man aged 45 to 70 who received an inactivated influenza vaccine. The sample was CD4+ T cells sorted from PBMCs, taken 23 to 25 months after vaccination. The CDR3 is CSASSGGRTYEQYF. The DNA of the CDR3 is TGCAGTGCTAGTTCGGGGGGACGGACCTACGAGCAGTACTTC.